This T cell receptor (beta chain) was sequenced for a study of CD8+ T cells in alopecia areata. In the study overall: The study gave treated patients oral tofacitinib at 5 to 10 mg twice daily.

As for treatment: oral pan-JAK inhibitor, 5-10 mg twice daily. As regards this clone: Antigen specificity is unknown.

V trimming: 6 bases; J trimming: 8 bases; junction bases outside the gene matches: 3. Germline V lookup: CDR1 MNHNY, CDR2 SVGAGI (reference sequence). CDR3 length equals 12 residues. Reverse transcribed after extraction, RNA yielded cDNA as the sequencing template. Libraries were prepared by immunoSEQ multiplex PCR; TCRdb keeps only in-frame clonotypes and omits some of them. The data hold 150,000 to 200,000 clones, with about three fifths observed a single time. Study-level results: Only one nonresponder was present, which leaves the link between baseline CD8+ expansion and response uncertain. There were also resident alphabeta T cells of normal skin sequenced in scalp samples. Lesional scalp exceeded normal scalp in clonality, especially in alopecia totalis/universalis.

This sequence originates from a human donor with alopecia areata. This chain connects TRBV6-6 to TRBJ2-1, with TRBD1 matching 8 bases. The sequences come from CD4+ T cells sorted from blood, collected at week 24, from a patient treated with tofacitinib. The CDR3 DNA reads TGTGCCAGCAGCAGGGGGCTTGATGAGCAGTTCTTC. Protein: CASSRGLDEQFF.